Listed below are T cell receptor beta chains from one sample, sequenced in a study of blood T cell repertoires in COVID-19. Sequenced by immunoSEQ multiplex PCR; TCRdb stores in-frame clones only, minus some. The sample holds tens of thousands of clones, roughly 90% seen once. Specimen: peripheral blood. These receptors came from a woman aged 55-75 years with acute or convalescent COVID-19. Each CDR3 is given with its conserved first and last residue. D genes are given only for firm matches. Clone size is stated in some rows and not others, as once, few, many or a class when expanded.

>TRBJ2-1|TRBD2|TRBV7-3|.
CASSPGLAGKQFF
TGTGCCAGCAGTCCCGGACTAGCGGGCAAGCAGTTCTTC
>TRBJ1-3|.|TRBV27|.
CASSLSGAAGNTIYF
TGTGCCAGCAGTTTATCGGGGGCGGCTGGAAACACCATATATTTT
>TRBJ2-2|TRBD2|TRBV5-6|.
CASSFSGGQVTGELFF
TGTGCCAGCAGCTTTAGCGGGGGGCAAGTTACCGGGGAGCTGTTTTTT
>TRBJ2-3|TRBD2|TRBV4-3|.
CASSQGLAGGETDTQYF
TGCGCCAGCAGCCAAGGCTTAGCGGGAGGGGAGACGGATACGCAGTATTTT
>TRBJ1-2|TRBD1|TRBV5-1|once
CASSPDRAGYTF
TGCGCCAGCAGCCCTGACAGGGCCGGCTACACCTTC
>TRBJ1-5|.|TRBV7-2|.
CASSLRGDNQPQHF
TGTGCCAGCAGCTTACGGGGGGACAATCAGCCCCAGCATTTT
>TRBJ2-5|TRBD2|TRBV7-9|.
CASSPSGGRSETQYF
TGTGCCAGCAGCCCTAGCGGGGGCCGGTCAGAGACCCAGTACTTC
>TRBJ2-2|TRBD1|TRBV19|.
CASSMLPGQGAGELFF
TGTGCCAGTAGTATGCTTCCGGGACAGGGTGCCGGGGAGCTGTTTTTT
>TRBJ2-1|TRBD2|TRBV7-3|.
CASSWKREPYNEQFF
TGTGCCAGCAGCTGGAAGCGGGAGCCCTACAATGAGCAGTTCTTC
>TRBJ2-1|TRBD2|TRBV19|.
CASSPGTSGRAGNEQFF
TGTGCCAGTAGCCCCGGGACTAGCGGGAGGGCTGGGAATGAGCAGTTCTTC
>TRBJ2-2|TRBD1|TRBV5-4|.
CASSLAGTGAGELFF
TGTGCCAGCAGCTTAGCCGGGACAGGGGCCGGGGAGCTGTTTTTT
>TRBJ1-3|TRBD1|TRBV4-1|.
CASRSTTGGSGNTIYF
TGCGCCAGCAGAAGCACCACAGGGGGCTCTGGAAACACCATATATTTT
>TRBJ1-1|.|TRBV27|few
CASSPWLGADTEAFF
TGTGCCAGCAGTCCCTGGTTGGGGGCGGACACTGAAGCTTTCTTT
>TRBJ1-4|.|TRBV4-3|.
CASSHQVATNEKLFF
TGCGCCAGCAGCCACCAGGTTGCAACTAATGAAAAACTGTTTTTT
>TRBJ2-1|.|TRBV24-1|once
CATSDSRTVSYNEQFF
TGTGCCACCAGTGATTCGAGGACAGTGTCCTACAATGAGCAGTTCTTC
>TRBJ2-2|TRBD2|TRBV19|.
CASSILAGNTGELFF
TGTGCCAGTAGTATATTAGCGGGGAACACCGGGGAGCTGTTTTTT
>TRBJ2-5|.|TRBV11-1|.
CASSFGQYQETQYF
TGTGCCAGCAGCTTCGGACAGTACCAAGAGACCCAGTACTTC
>TRBJ1-2|.|TRBV2|.
CASRDDSNYGYTF
TGTGCCAGCAGAGACGACAGTAACTATGGCTACACCTTC
>TRBJ2-3|TRBD1|TRBV3-1/TRBV3-2|few
CASSQAGTGSDTQYF
TGTGCCAGCAGCCAGGCTGGGACAGGGTCAGATACGCAGTATTTT
>TRBJ2-3|TRBD2|TRBV3-1/TRBV3-2|.
CASSLAGGGTDTQYF
TGTGCCAGCAGCTTAGCGGGGGGCGGTACAGATACGCAGTATTTT
>TRBJ2-2|.|TRBV18|.
CASTNGAAGELFF
TGTGCCAGCACGAACGGTGCGGCCGGGGAGCTGTTTTTT
>TRBJ1-1|.|TRBV3-1/TRBV3-2|.
CASSPNGGVEVAEAFF
TGTGCCAGCAGCCCAAATGGCGGGGTGGAGGTCGCTGAAGCTTTCTTT
>TRBJ2-1|TRBD1|TRBV5-4|.
CASSSTGDNEQFF
TGTGCCAGCAGCTCGACAGGGGACAATGAGCAGTTCTTC
>TRBJ1-3|TRBD1|TRBV5-4|.
CASSPRGPGNTIYF
TGTGCCAGCAGCCCCAGGGGGCCCGGAAACACCATATATTTT
>TRBJ1-2|TRBD1|TRBV5-1|once
CASSSGQGWGYTF
TGCGCCAGCAGCTCCGGACAGGGATGGGGCTACACCTTC
>TRBJ2-1|TRBD2|TRBV19|.
CASSLLPGTSGKVYNEQFF
TGTGCCAGTAGTTTACTGCCCGGGACTAGCGGGAAAGTTTACAATGAGCAGTTCTTC
>TRBJ2-2|TRBD2|TRBV30|.
CAWSVLAEPTGELFF
TGTGCCTGGAGTGTGCTAGCGGAGCCCACCGGGGAGCTGTTTTTT
>TRBJ1-2|.|TRBV19|.
CASSRDRNYGYTF
TGTGCCAGCTCTAGAGACAGGAACTATGGCTACACCTTC
>TRBJ2-1|TRBD1|TRBV18|.
CASSQDRGQLNEQFF
TGTGCCAGCTCACAAGACAGGGGGCAACTCAATGAGCAGTTCTTC
>TRBJ2-2|TRBD2|TRBV6-5|.
CASSYWPRGTGELFF
TGTGCCAGCAGTTACTGGCCGCGGGGGACCGGGGAGCTGTTTTTT
>TRBJ1-1|.|TRBV6-5|.
CASSSVRENTEAFF
TGTGCCAGCAGTTCGGTACGGGAGAACACTGAAGCTTTCTTT
>TRBJ1-1|TRBD1|TRBV6-2/TRBV6-3|.
CASSEDRDKIEAFF
TGTGCCAGCAGTGAGGACAGGGATAAGATTGAAGCTTTCTTT
>TRBJ2-2|TRBD1|TRBV5-1|.
CASSPPLPGQGYNTGELFF
TGCGCCAGCAGCCCCCCTCTCCCGGGACAGGGATACAACACCGGGGAGCTGTTTTTT
>TRBJ2-5|TRBD1|TRBV19|.
CASSTQTGNQETQYF
TGTGCCAGTAGTACCCAGACAGGGAACCAAGAGACCCAGTACTTC
>TRBJ1-2|.|TRBV2|.
CATGGGYGYTF
TGTGCCACCGGCGGGGGTTATGGCTACACCTTC
>TRBJ1-2|TRBD1|TRBV29-1|.
CSVELRGRQAYDGYTF
TGCAGCGTTGAACTGAGGGGGCGACAGGCCTACGATGGCTACACCTTC
>TRBJ2-3|TRBD1|TRBV19|once
CASSGTGASTDTQYF
TGTGCCAGTAGTGGGACAGGGGCTTCAACAGATACGCAGTATTTT
>TRBJ2-2|TRBD2|TRBV19|.
CASSVAGVAGELFF
TGTGCCAGTAGTGTAGCGGGAGTCGCCGGGGAGCTGTTTTTT
>TRBJ2-3|TRBD1|TRBV15|once
CATSRQPGTEGFTDTQYF
TGTGCCACCAGCAGACAACCTGGGACAGAGGGGTTCACAGATACGCAGTATTTT
>TRBJ2-6|.|TRBV27|.
CASSLASGANVLTF
TGTGCCAGCAGTTTAGCGTCTGGGGCCAACGTCCTGACTTTC
>TRBJ1-2|.|TRBV28|.
CASSVLASDYGYTF
TGTGCCAGCAGCGTCCTAGCAAGCGACTATGGCTACACCTTC
>TRBJ2-2|TRBD2|TRBV7-2|once
CASNPGGAAGELFF
TGTGCCAGCAACCCGGGGGGGGCCGCCGGGGAGCTGTTTTTT
>TRBJ1-2|.|TRBV5-1|.
CASSQTGDYGYTF
TGCGCCAGCAGCCAGACAGGAGACTATGGCTACACCTTC
>TRBJ2-1|TRBD1|TRBV4-1|.
CASSQDWTGEDNEQFF
TGCGCCAGCAGCCAAGACTGGACAGGGGAAGACAATGAGCAGTTCTTC
>TRBJ2-3|TRBD2|TRBV18|.
CASSPLPGGATDTQYF
TGTGCCAGCTCACCACTTCCGGGAGGCGCCACAGATACGCAGTATTTT
>TRBJ2-2|TRBD1|TRBV15|.
CATSGMDRASGELFF
TGTGCCACCAGCGGGATGGACAGGGCCTCCGGGGAGCTGTTTTTT
>TRBJ2-2|TRBD1|TRBV11-2|.
CASSGLPGTGAGTGELFF
TGTGCCAGCAGCGGTCTTCCCGGGACAGGGGCGGGAACCGGGGAGCTGTTTTTT